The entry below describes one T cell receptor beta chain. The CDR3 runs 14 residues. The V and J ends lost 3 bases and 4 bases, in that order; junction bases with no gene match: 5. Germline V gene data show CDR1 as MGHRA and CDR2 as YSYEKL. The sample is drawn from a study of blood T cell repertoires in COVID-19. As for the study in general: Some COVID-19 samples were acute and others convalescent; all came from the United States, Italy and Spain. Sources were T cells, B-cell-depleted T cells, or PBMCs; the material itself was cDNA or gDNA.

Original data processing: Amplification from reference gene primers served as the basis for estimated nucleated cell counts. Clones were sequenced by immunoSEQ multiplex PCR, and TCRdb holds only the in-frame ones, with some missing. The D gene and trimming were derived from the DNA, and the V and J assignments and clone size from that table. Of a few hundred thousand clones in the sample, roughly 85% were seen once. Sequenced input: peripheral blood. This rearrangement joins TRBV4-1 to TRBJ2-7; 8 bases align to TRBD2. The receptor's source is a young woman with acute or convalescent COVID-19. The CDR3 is CASSHRQREYEQYF. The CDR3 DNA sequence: TGCGCCAGCAGCCATCGTCAGCGGGAGTACGAGCAGTACTTC.